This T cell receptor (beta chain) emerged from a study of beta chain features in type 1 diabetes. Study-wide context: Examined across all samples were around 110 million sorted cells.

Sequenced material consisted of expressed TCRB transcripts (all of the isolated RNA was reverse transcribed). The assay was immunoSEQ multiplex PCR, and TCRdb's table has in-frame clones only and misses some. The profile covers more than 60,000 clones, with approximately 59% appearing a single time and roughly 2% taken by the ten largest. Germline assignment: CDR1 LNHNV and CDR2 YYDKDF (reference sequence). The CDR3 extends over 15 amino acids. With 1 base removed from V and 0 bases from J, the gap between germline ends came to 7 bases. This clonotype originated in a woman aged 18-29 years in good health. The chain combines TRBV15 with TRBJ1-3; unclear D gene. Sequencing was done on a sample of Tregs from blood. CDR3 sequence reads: CATSRARDSGNTIYF. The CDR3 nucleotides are TGTGCCACCAGCAGAGCCCGGGACTCTGGAAACACCATATATTTT.